This paragraph reports one TCR beta chain. Profiling relied on immunoSEQ multiplex PCR, and the TCRdb table lists in-frame clones only, not all of them. The data hold 100,000 or so clones, with around 93% observed a single time. The data were obtained in a study of siplizumab effects on memory and regulatory T cells. This CDR3 region has 16 residues. CDR1 and CDR2 (germline): SGHNT, YENEEA. V was clipped by 5 bases and J by 5 bases; unmatched bases: 9. The V call is TRBV11-3, the J call TRBJ2-7; TRBD2 matches at 13 bases. The sequence was obtained from a human donor in good health. The sample taken for sequencing was non-Treg CD4+ T cells sorted from blood. Here the CDR3 DNA reads TGTGCCAGCAGCCACGGACTAGCGGGGGTTCGGGACGAGCAGTACTTC. Protein: CASSHGLAGVRDEQYF.